Listed here are 19 T cell receptor beta chains from one sample, sequenced in a study of blood T cell repertoires in COVID-19. TCRdb's copy holds only in-frame clones and misses some; the assay was immunoSEQ multiplex PCR. There are approximately 190,000 clones in the sample; more than 75% occur only once, and approximately 5.6% lies in the top ten. The sequenced sample consisted of peripheral blood. The receptors were sampled from a man aged 35 to 55 with active or convalescent COVID-19.

The chain uses TRBV20-1 and TRBJ1-1; the D is unclear. This CDR3 comprises 12 residues. Germline CDR1 DFQATT, CDR2 SNEGSKA (reference sequence). CDR3 sequence (DNA): TGCACTCCTAGTGGCGGTCTGGGTGAAGCTTTCTTT. It encodes CTPSGGLGEAFF.

The V gene is TRBV5-4, the J gene TRBJ2-5, with 8 positions matching TRBD1. Germline CDR1 is SGHNT and CDR2 is YYREEE (reference sequence). The J segment lost 2 bases and the V segment lost 4 bases, leaving 10 bases of the junction unmatched. The CDR3 is 16 amino acids. The CDR3 DNA sequence: TGTGCCAGCAGCCTTCGGACAGGGTTAAGGCAAGAGACCCAGTACTTC. This translates into CASSLRTGLRQETQYF.

The chain joins TRBV3-1 (or the pseudogene TRBV3-2) to TRBJ2-7, with D tentatively TRBD1 (6 bases). The germline gives CDR1 LGHDT, CDR2 YNNKEL (reference sequence). The CDR3 is made up of 15 amino acids. V lost 2 bases and J lost 6, with 17 bases in between. The CDR3 protein is CASSQPTDRPGEQYF. In nucleotides, the CDR3 is TGTGCCAGCAGCCAACCAACCGACAGGCCAGGCGAGCAGTACTTC.

The chain joins TRBV11-2 to TRBJ1-1, with TRBD1 identical over 11 bases. The CDR3 consists of 16 residues. The germline V gene has CDR1 SGHAT and CDR2 FQNNGV. J gave up 5 bases and V 5 bases, and 10 bases lay outside the gene matches. The CDR3, as DNA: TGTGCCAGCAGCATACACCGGACAGGGGGCAGGACTGAAGCTTTCTTT. As protein: CASSIHRTGGRTEAFF.

The CDR3 is CASSAVETQYF. As DNA, the CDR3 is TGTGCCAGCAGTGCTGTAGAGACCCAGTACTTC. The chain is built from TRBV2 and TRBJ2-5; D not resolved. The ends were cut back, 4 bases at V and 4 bases at J, with 4 bases in the middle. The CDR3 runs 11 residues. The germline CDR1 and CDR2 sequences are SNHLY and FYNNEI.

The sample holds one count of this clone. The V call is TRBV19, the J call TRBJ1-2; D is unclear. From germline, CDR1 is LNHDA and CDR2 SQIVND (reference sequence). This CDR3 contains 14 residues. V lost 6 bases and J lost 1, with 12 bases in between. CDR3 sequence (DNA): TGTGCCAGTAGCCCCTCTGGACTTAACTATGGCTACACCTTC. Amino acid sequence: CASSPSGLNYGYTF.

This chain links TRBV7-9 with TRBJ1-1; weak D call: TRBD1 (5 bases). The V end was cut by 2 bases, the J end by 0 bases, with 16 bases between. CDR3 length: 17 amino acids. Per germline, CDR1 SEHNR and CDR2 FQNEAQ (reference sequence). The CDR3 nucleotides are TGTGCCAGCAGCTTATTGGGACTCTACAACTTGAACACTGAAGCTTTCTTT. This sequence encodes CASSLLGLYNLNTEAFF.

V gene TRBV7-2 combines with J gene TRBJ1-1, with a possible D match to TRBD1 (6 bases). V lost 5 bases, J lost 3 bases, and 16 bases lay in between. This CDR3 has 15 residues. Looked up from germline, CDR1 is SGHTA and CDR2 is FQGNSA. CDR3 bases: TGTGCCAGCAGCCGCGGGGGGGGCATGGACACTGAAGCTTTCTTT. Encoded protein: CASSRGGGMDTEAFF.

V usage is TRBV20-1 and J usage is TRBJ2-7; 8 bases line up with TRBD1. V lost 5 bases to trimming and J lost 0 bases; unmatched junction nucleotides: 6. The germline CDR1 and CDR2 sequences are DFQATT and SNEGSKA (reference sequence). The CDR3 is 14 residues long. In nucleotides, the CDR3 is TGCAGTGCTCGTGGACAGGGATTCTCCTACGAGCAGTACTTC. It is translated as CSARGQGFSYEQYF.

The chain employs TRBV6-5 and TRBJ2-7, with a weak D call TRBD2 (5 bases). CDR1 is MNHEY and CDR2 is SVGAGI in the germline V gene. V was trimmed by 8 bases and J by 6 bases, leaving 11 bases between them. The CDR3 runs 11 residues. The CDR3 DNA is TGTGCCAGCCTCGGGGAAGGCGAGCAGTACTTC. It encodes CASLGEGEQYF.

This chain uses TRBV19 with TRBJ1-5, with 7 bases aligning to TRBD1. This CDR3 is 16 amino acids long. The J segment lost 2 bases and the V segment lost 4 bases, leaving 8 bases of the junction unmatched. Germline V gene lookup returns CDR1 LNHDA and CDR2 SQIVND (reference sequence). CDR3 loop: CASSTSQGVGNQPQHF. As DNA, the CDR3 is TGTGCCAGTAGTACCAGTCAGGGGGTAGGCAATCAGCCCCAGCATTTT.

The gene calls are TRBV5-1 and TRBJ2-1; D remains unclear. This CDR3 region has 15 residues. Germline V lookup: CDR1 SGHRS, CDR2 YFSETQ. The V end lost 0 bases, the J end lost 0 bases, and 7 bases lay between the germline ends. This chain's CDR3 is CASSLAASSYNEQFF. The CDR3 region has the DNA TGCGCCAGCAGCTTGGCGGCTAGCTCCTACAATGAGCAGTTCTTC.

This chain connects TRBV3-1 (or the pseudogene TRBV3-2) to TRBJ2-5; D possibly corresponds to TRBD2 (5 bases). The CDR3 extends over 13 amino acids. The germline V gene has CDR1 LGHDT and CDR2 YNNKEL (reference sequence). V gave up 4 bases and J gave up 5 bases, with 11 bases separating them. CDR3 bases: TGTGCCAGCAGCCGGCCTAGCAAGGAGACCCAGTACTTC. It yields the protein CASSRPSKETQYF.

This chain links TRBV28 with TRBJ1-2; TRBD1 agrees at 10 bases. This CDR3 region has 14 residues. V trimming: 1 base; J trimming: 7 bases; junction bases outside the gene matches: 3. CDR1 is MDHEN and CDR2 is SYDVKM in the germline V gene. CDR3 residues: CASSLSTGGSGYTF. CDR3 nucleotide sequence: TGTGCCAGCAGTTTATCGACAGGGGGCTCTGGCTACACCTTC.

This chain uses TRBV3-1 (or the pseudogene TRBV3-2) with TRBJ2-3; 9 nucleotides match TRBD2. In germline, CDR1 is LGHDT, CDR2 YNNKEL (reference sequence). The CDR3 loop spans 16 amino acids. V lost 0 bases, J lost 5 bases, and 6 bases stayed unmatched. DNA for the CDR3: TGTGCCAGCAGCCAAGAATGGCGGGGGGGCGTAGATACGCAGTATTTT. It encodes CASSQEWRGGVDTQYF.

This chain joins TRBV5-1 and TRBJ2-7; 7 bases match TRBD2. The CDR3 totals 14 residues. V lost 4 bases, J lost 6 bases, and 10 bases stayed unmatched. Looked up from germline, CDR1 is SGHRS and CDR2 is YFSETQ. The CDR3 nucleotides are TGCGCCAGCAGCCAGTCTAGCGGTATCATCGAGCAGTACTTC. Protein sequence: CASSQSSGIIEQYF.

V gene TRBV5-4 combines with J gene TRBJ1-1, with 10 bases lining up with TRBD1. Germline CDR1 is SGHNT and CDR2 is YYREEE (reference sequence). V was pared by 4 bases and J by 1 base, with 7 bases of the junction left unmatched. The CDR3 loop spans 16 amino acids. The CDR3 nucleotides read TGTGCCAGCAGCACAATGGACAGGGGGAAGAACACTGAAGCTTTCTTT. Amino acids: CASSTMDRGKNTEAFF.

The chain joins TRBV12-3 or TRBV12-4 to TRBJ2-7, with unresolved D. This CDR3 is 11 amino acids long. V lost 5 bases, J lost 5 bases, and 7 bases lay in between. The CDR3 region is CASSLYHEQYF. DNA of the CDR3: TGTGCCAGCAGTCTTTATCACGAGCAGTACTTC.

The rearrangement links TRBV13 to TRBJ2-3, with 11 nucleotides matching TRBD2. The CDR3 has 21 residues. Trimming at V came to 5 bases and at J to 4 bases, leaving 23 bases not matched to a gene. Germline V gene lookup returns CDR1 PRHDT and CDR2 FYEKMQ (reference sequence). CDR3 DNA: TGTGCCAGCAGCCACAAATGGGGCCTAGCGGGGGGCGGAGACACCTCAGATACGCAGTATTTT. Translated, it gives CASSHKWGLAGGGDTSDTQYF.